The TCR beta chain under discussion was sequenced for a study of cytomegalovirus exposure and HLA in healthy donors. The donors were part of the validation cohort of some 120 subjects. That cohort was separate from the first cohort, which comprised 666 subjects. As for this clone: The antigen remains undetermined.

Assay: immunoSEQ multiplex PCR; the TCRdb copy retains only in-frame clones and omits some. The sample lists under 80,000 clones, 70% to 90% occurring once. This CDR3 spans 14 amino acids. In germline, CDR1 is SGHRS, CDR2 YFSETQ. V lost 3 bases, J lost 2 bases, and 8 bases lay in between. Study-level results: Per published reports, the classifier diagnosed cytomegalovirus status with high specificity and sensitivity. Within the 100 to 150 validation repertoires, first-cohort TCR clusters tended to co-occur, according to a later analysis.

The chain carries TRBV5-1 and TRBJ1-4; the D gene is possibly TRBD1 (6 bases). Sequenced sample: PBMCs. The origin of this receptor is a young woman in good health and CMV-seronegative. In DNA, the CDR3 is TGCGCCAGCAGCTCAGGGGAGACTAATGAAAAACTGTTTTTT. Translated: CASSSGETNEKLFF.